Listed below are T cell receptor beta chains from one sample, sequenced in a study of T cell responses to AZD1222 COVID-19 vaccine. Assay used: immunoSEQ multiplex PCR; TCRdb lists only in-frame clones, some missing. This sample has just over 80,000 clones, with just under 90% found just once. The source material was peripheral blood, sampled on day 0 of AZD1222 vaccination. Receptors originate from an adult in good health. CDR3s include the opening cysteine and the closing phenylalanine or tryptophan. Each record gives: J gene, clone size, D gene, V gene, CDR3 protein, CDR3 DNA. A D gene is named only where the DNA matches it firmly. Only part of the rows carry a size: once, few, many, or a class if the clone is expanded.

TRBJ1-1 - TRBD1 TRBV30 CAWSEWTGGSTEAFF TGTGCCTGGAGCGAATGGACAGGGGGAAGCACTGAAGCTTTCTTT
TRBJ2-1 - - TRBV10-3 CAISESTTGNEQFF TGTGCCATCAGTGAGTCGACAACAGGGAATGAGCAGTTCTTC
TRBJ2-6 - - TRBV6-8 CASPQSRPSGANVLTF TGTGCCAGCCCCCAAAGCAGACCCTCTGGGGCCAACGTCCTGACTTTC
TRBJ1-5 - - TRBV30 CAWSVHASRNQPQHF TGTGCCTGGAGTGTACACGCGAGTCGCAATCAGCCCCAGCATTTT
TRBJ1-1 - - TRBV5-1 CASSDRPLGRIPTEAFF TGCGCCAGCAGCGACCGTCCTTTGGGCCGAATACCCACTGAAGCTTTCTTT
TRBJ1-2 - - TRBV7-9 CASSSYMVQRDHGYTF TGTGCCAGCAGCTCTTATATGGTACAAAGGGATCATGGCTACACCTTC
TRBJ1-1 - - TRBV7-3 CASRGPGDNTEAFF TGTGCCAGCAGAGGGCCGGGGGATAACACTGAAGCTTTCTTT
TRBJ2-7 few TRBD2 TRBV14 CASSLLAGVSYEQYF TGTGCCAGCAGCCTACTAGCGGGGGTCTCCTACGAGCAGTACTTC
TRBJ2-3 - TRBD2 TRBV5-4 CASSLTSGGVDTQYF TGTGCCAGCAGCCTGACTAGCGGGGGGGTGGATACGCAGTATTTT
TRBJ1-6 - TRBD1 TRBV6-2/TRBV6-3 CASSGRLQGRNSPLHF TGTGCCAGCAGTGGTAGGTTACAGGGGCGGAATTCACCCCTCCACTTT
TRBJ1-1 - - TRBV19 CASSMVPTEAFF TGTGCCAGTAGTATGGTCCCCACTGAAGCTTTCTTT
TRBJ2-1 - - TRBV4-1 CASSHDGYEQFF TGCGCCAGCAGCCACGATGGGTATGAGCAGTTCTTC